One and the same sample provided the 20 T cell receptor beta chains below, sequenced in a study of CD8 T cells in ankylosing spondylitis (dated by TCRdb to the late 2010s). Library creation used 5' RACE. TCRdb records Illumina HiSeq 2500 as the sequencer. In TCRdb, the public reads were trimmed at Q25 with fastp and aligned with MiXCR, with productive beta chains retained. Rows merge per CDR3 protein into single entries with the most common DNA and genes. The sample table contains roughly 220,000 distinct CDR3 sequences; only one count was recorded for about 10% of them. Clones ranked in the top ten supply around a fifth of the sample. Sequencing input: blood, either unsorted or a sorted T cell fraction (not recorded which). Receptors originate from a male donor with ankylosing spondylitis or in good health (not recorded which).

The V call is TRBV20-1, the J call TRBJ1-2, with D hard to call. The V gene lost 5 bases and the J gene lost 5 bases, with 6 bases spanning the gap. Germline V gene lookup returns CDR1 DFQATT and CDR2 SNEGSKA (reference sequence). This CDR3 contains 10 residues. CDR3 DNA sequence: TGCAGTGCTTGGGAGTATGGCTACACCTTC. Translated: CSAWEYGYTF.

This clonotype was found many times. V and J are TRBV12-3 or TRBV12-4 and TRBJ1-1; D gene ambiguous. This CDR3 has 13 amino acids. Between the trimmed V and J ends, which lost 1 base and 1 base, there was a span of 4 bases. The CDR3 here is CASSLDENTEAFF. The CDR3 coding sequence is TGTGCCAGCAGTTTAGACGAGAACACTGAAGCTTTCTTT.

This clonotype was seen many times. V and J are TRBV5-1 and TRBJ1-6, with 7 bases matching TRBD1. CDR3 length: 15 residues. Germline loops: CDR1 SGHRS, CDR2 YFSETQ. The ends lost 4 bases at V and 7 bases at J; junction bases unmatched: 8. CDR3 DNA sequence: TGCGCCAGCAGCCCCGTGGGACAGAGAAATTCACCCCTCCACTTT. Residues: CASSPVGQRNSPLHF.

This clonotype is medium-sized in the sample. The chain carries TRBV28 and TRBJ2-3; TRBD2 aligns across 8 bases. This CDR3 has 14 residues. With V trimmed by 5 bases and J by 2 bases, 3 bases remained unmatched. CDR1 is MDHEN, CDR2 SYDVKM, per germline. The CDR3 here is CASSRGGPTDTQYF. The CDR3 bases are TGTGCCAGCAGTCGCGGGGGGCCCACAGATACGCAGTATTTT.

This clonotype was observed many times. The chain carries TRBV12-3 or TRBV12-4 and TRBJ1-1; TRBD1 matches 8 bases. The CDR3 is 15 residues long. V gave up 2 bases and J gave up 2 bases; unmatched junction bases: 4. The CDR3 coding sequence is TGTGCCAGCAGTTTACCGGGACAGGAAAACACTGAAGCTTTCTTT. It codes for CASSLPGQENTEAFF.

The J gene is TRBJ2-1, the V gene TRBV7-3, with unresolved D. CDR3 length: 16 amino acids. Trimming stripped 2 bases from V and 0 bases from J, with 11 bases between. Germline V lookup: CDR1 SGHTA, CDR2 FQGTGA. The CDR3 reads CASSLSGIVSYNEQFF. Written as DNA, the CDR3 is TGTGCCAGCAGCTTATCAGGAATAGTCTCCTACAATGAGCAGTTCTTC.

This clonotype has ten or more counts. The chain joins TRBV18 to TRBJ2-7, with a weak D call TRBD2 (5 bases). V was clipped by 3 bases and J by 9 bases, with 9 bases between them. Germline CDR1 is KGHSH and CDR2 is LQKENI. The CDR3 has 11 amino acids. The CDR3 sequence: CASSPAEVQYF. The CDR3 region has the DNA TGTGCCAGCTCACCGGCGGAGGTGCAGTACTTC.

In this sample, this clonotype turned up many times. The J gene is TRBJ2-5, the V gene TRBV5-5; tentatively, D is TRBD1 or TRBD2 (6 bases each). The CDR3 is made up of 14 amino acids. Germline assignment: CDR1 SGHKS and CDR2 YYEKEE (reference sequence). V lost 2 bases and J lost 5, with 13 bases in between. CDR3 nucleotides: TGTGCCAGCAGCTTAGGAGGGGGATTGGAGACCCAGTACTTC. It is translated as CASSLGGGLETQYF. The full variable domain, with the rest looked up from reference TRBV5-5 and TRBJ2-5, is DAGVTQSPTHLIKTRGQQVTLRCSPISGHKSVSWYQQVLGQGPQFIFQYYEKEERGRGNFPDRFSARQFPNYSSELNVNALLLGDSALYLCASSLGGGLETQYFGPGTRLLVL.

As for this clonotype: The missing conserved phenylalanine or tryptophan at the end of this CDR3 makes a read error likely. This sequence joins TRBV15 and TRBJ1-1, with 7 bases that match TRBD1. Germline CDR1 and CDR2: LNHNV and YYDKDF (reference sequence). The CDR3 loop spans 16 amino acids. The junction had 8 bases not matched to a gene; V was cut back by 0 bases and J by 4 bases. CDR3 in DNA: TGTGCCACCAGCAGAGATCAGGGGCCAGGGGGCACTGAAGCTTTCTAT. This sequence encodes CATSRDQGPGGTEAFY.

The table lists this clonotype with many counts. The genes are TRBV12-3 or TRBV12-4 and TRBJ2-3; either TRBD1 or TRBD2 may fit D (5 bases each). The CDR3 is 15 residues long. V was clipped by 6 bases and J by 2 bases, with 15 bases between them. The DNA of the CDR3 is TGTGCCAGCAGCCCCGTGAACGGGGCCACAGATACGCAGTATTTT. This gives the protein CASSPVNGATDTQYF.

The CDR3 here is CASSETGGVEQYF. DNA of the CDR3: TGTGCCAGCAGCGAGACAGGGGGCGTTGAGCAGTACTTC. The gene calls are TRBV9 and TRBJ2-7; 10 bases map to TRBD1. CDR1 is SGDLS, CDR2 YYNGEE, per germline. After removal of 3 bases from V and 7 bases from J, the junction contained 4 bases not matched to a gene. The length of the CDR3 is 13 residues.

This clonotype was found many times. The CDR3 DNA follows: TGTGCCACCAGTGATTCGACCCCGTGGGATACAGATACGCAGTATTTT. Its protein is CATSDSTPWDTDTQYF. V is TRBV24-1 and J is TRBJ2-3, with D hard to call. V was shortened by 2 bases and J by 3 bases, with 14 bases between the two germline ends. In germline, CDR1 is KGHDR, CDR2 SFDVKD. The CDR3 is 16 amino acids.

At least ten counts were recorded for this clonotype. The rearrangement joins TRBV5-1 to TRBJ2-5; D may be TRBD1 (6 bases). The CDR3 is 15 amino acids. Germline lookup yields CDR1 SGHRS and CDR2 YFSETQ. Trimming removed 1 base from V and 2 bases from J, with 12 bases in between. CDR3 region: CASSLLVQGQETQYF. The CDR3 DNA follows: TGCGCCAGCAGCTTGTTGGTCCAGGGGCAAGAGACCCAGTACTTC.

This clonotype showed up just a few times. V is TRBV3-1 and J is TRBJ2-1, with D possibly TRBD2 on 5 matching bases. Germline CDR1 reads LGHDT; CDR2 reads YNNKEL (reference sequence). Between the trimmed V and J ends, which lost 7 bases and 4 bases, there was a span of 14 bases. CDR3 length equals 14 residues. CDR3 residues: CASTTGNLYNEQFF. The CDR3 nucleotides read TGTGCCAGCACCACGGGGAACCTTTACAATGAGCAGTTCTTC.

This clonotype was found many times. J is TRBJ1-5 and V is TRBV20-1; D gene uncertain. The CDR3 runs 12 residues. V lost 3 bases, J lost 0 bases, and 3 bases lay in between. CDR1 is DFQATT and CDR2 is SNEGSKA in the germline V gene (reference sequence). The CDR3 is CSARGSNQPQHF. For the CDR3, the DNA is TGCAGTGCTAGGGGTAGCAATCAGCCCCAGCATTTT.

As DNA, the CDR3 is TGCGCCAGCAGCTTGGATGGGACAGGGGGAGATACGCAGTATTTT. Amino acid sequence: CASSLDGTGGDTQYF. The chain is built from TRBV5-1 and TRBJ2-3, with 11 nucleotides matching TRBD1. V shed 0 bases and J 5 bases; nucleotides not matched to a gene: 2. The CDR3 loop spans 15 amino acids. Germline V CDR1 and CDR2: SGHRS, YFSETQ.

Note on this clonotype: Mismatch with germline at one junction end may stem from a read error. Written as DNA, the CDR3 is TGTGCCAGCAGGATGGTAAGCAATCTGCCCCAGCATTTT. This encodes CASRMVSNLPQHF. V usage is TRBV27 and J usage is TRBJ1-5; D gene unclear. The V gene's germline CDR1 is MNHEY and CDR2 SMNVEV (reference sequence). This CDR3 is 13 amino acids long.

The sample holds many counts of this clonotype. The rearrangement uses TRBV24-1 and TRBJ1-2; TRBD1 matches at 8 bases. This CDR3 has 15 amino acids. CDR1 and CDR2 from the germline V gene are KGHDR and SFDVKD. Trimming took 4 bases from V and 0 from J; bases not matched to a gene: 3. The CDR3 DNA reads TGTGCCACCAGTGACGACAGGGGAGCTAACTATGGCTACACCTTC. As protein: CATSDDRGANYGYTF.

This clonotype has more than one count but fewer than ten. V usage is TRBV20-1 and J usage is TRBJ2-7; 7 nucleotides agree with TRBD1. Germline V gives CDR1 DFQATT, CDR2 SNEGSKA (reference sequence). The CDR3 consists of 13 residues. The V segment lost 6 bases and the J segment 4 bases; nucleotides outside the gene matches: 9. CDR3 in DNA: TGCAGTGCGCCGAGCGACAGGGAATACGAGCAGTACTTC. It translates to CSAPSDREYEQYF.

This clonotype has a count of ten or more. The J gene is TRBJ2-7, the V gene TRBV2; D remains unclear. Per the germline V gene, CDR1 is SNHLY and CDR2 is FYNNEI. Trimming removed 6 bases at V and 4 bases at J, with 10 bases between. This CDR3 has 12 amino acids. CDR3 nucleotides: TGTGCCAGCAGAACGGATTGGTACGAGCAGTACTTC. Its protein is CASRTDWYEQYF.